One and the same sample provided the 22 T cell receptor beta chains below, sequenced in a study of blood T cell repertoires in COVID-19. Sequenced by immunoSEQ multiplex PCR; TCRdb stores in-frame clones only, minus some. The sample yields about 190,000 clones, roughly nine tenths seen once. Sequenced input: peripheral blood. All receptors derive from a man aged 30 to 39 with acute or convalescent COVID-19.

This clone was seen a single time. The chain joins TRBV6-6 to TRBJ1-1; no reliable D call. The CDR3 sequence is 12 residues long. V lost 8 bases and J 4 bases, leaving 11 bases between the germline ends. Per germline, CDR1 MNHNY and CDR2 SVGAGI (reference sequence). CDR3: CASGLGSTEAFF. CDR3 DNA sequence: TGTGCCAGCGGCTTAGGGAGCACTGAAGCTTTCTTT.

The CDR3 spells CASRRQGPGSPLHF. CDR3 DNA: TGTGCCAGCAGGAGACAGGGGCCCGGTTCACCCCTCCACTTT. The rearrangement uses TRBV2 and TRBJ1-6; 8 nucleotides align to TRBD1. Germline values: CDR1 SNHLY, CDR2 FYNNEI. The CDR3 consists of 14 residues. Trimming took 6 bases from V and 9 from J; bases not matched to a gene: 7.

J is TRBJ2-3 and V is TRBV19; TRBD1 matches 8 bases. CDR1 and CDR2 from the germline V gene are LNHDA and SQIVND (reference sequence). CDR3 length: 14 amino acids. The V segment lost 6 bases and the J segment 5 bases; nucleotides outside the gene matches: 7. The CDR3 loop is CASRIRGPQDTQYF. In DNA form, the CDR3 reads TGTGCCAGTAGGATCAGGGGGCCTCAAGATACGCAGTATTTT. Full variable domain (rest looked up from reference TRBV19 and TRBJ2-3): DGGITQSPKYLFRKEGQNVTLSCEQNLNHDAMYWYRQDPGQGLRLIYYSQIVNDFQKGDIAEGYSVSREKKESFPLTVTSAQKNPTAFYLCASRIRGPQDTQYFGPGTRLTVL.

Notes on this clone: At one end the junction does not follow the germline gene, possibly because of a read error. The genes are TRBV6-5 and TRBJ2-1, with no clear D. CDR1 and CDR2 from the germline V gene are MNHEY and SVGAGI. CDR3 length: 12 amino acids. The CDR3 region is CASSQDAAIMLF. The CDR3 bases are TGTGCCAGCAGCCAAGATGCGGCAATCATGCTCTTC.

The chain has TRBV28 and TRBJ2-2; tentatively, D is TRBD1 (6 bases). Per germline, CDR1 MDHEN and CDR2 SYDVKM. V lost 8 bases and J lost 5, with 18 bases in between. CDR3 length: 15 residues. DNA of the CDR3: TGTGCCAGCTCAACCGGGACATTAAAAACCGGGGAGCTGTTTTTT. Translated, it gives CASSTGTLKTGELFF.

The chain joins TRBV5-1 to TRBJ2-5, with 7 bases lining up with TRBD1. Per germline, CDR1 SGHRS and CDR2 YFSETQ. CDR3 length: 14 residues. The V segment lost 5 bases and the J segment 1 base; nucleotides outside the gene matches: 5. In DNA, the CDR3 is TGCGCCAGCAGAGTGGGGACAGTCCAAGAGACCCAGTACTTC. As protein: CASRVGTVQETQYF.

The chain uses TRBV5-4 and TRBJ2-3; 9 positions match TRBD2. V dropped 1 base and J dropped 5; count of bases not matched to a gene: 11. CDR3 length equals 17 residues. CDR1 is SGHNT and CDR2 is YYREEE in the germline V gene (reference sequence). This CDR3 is CASSLLAGGGAVDTQYF. In DNA form, the CDR3 reads TGTGCCAGCAGCTTGTTGGCGGGCGGGGGGGCGGTAGATACGCAGTATTTT.

The chain uses TRBV29-1 and TRBJ1-2, with D possibly matching TRBD1 (5 bases). The CDR3 is made up of 12 amino acids. Trimming left V 7 bases short and J 2 bases short, with 11 bases between. Per the germline V gene, CDR1 is SQVTM and CDR2 is ANQGSEA. The CDR3 DNA follows: TGCAGCGCCTCGCAGGGAAACTATGGCTACACCTTC. Translated, it gives CSASQGNYGYTF.

J is TRBJ1-6 and V is TRBV3-1 (or the pseudogene TRBV3-2); 7 bases are shared with TRBD1. The length of the CDR3 is 14 residues. In germline, CDR1 is LGHDT, CDR2 YNNKEL (reference sequence). V lost 3 bases to trimming and J lost 10 bases; unmatched junction nucleotides: 6. This CDR3 is CASSHRGLGSPLHF. The CDR3 region has the DNA TGTGCCAGCAGCCACAGGGGGTTAGGATCACCCCTCCACTTT.

This sequence joins TRBV3-1 (or the pseudogene TRBV3-2) and TRBJ1-1; tentative D call: TRBD1 (5 bases). V shed 2 bases and J shed 2 bases, with 9 bases lying between them. This CDR3 spans 14 amino acids. The V gene's germline CDR1 is LGHDT and CDR2 YNNKEL (reference sequence). Here the CDR3 reads CASSQNRRNTEAFF. CDR3 DNA: TGTGCCAGCAGCCAAAACAGGAGAAACACTGAAGCTTTCTTT.

The chain joins TRBV6-1 to TRBJ2-7, with 9 bases lining up with TRBD2. Germline CDR1 and CDR2: MNHNS and SASEGT. CDR3 length equals 14 residues. With 2 bases clipped from V and 6 bases from J, the junction kept 5 bases outside the gene matches. The CDR3 loop is CASSETAGGSEQYF. CDR3 bases: TGTGCCAGCAGTGAAACGGCGGGAGGGTCCGAGCAGTACTTC.

The chain recombines TRBV7-9 with TRBJ2-7; tentatively, D is TRBD2 (6 bases). In germline, CDR1 is SEHNR, CDR2 FQNEAQ (reference sequence). V was clipped by 3 bases and J by 2 bases, with 14 bases between them. The CDR3 extends over 15 amino acids. The CDR3 nucleotides are TGTGCCAGCAGCTTCGAGGGACTTCCAACCTACGAGCAGTACTTC. Translating it yields CASSFEGLPTYEQYF.

The sample holds one count of this clone. Within the sample, other DNA sequences also encode this same CDR3. V gene TRBV5-1 combines with J gene TRBJ2-7; D is perhaps TRBD1 (5 bases). V dropped 1 base and J dropped 4 bases, with 9 bases sitting between them. Per the germline V gene, CDR1 is SGHRS and CDR2 is YFSETQ. The CDR3 has 13 residues. The CDR3 DNA sequence: TGCGCCAGCAGCTTGCAGGGATCTTACGAGCAGTACTTC. Its protein product is CASSLQGSYEQYF.

V gene TRBV5-1 combines with J gene TRBJ1-1, with 7 bases matching TRBD1. J lost 2 bases, V lost 1 base, and 8 bases had no gene match. Looked up from germline, CDR1 is SGHRS and CDR2 is YFSETQ. The CDR3 has 16 amino acids. The CDR3 loop reads CASSLWGQLSNTEAFF. CDR3 sequence (DNA): TGCGCCAGCAGCTTGTGGGGACAGCTCTCAAACACTGAAGCTTTCTTT.

This chain joins TRBV5-4 and TRBJ2-7, with TRBD2 matching over 7 bases. The V segment lost 4 bases and the J segment 2 bases; nucleotides outside the gene matches: 6. In germline, CDR1 is SGHNT, CDR2 YYREEE (reference sequence). The CDR3 has 14 amino acids. The CDR3, as DNA: TGTGCCAGCAGCGCCGGAGCGGGGCCCTACGAGCAGTACTTC. Translation gives CASSAGAGPYEQYF.

J is TRBJ1-1 and V is TRBV7-9; 7 nucleotides agree with TRBD1. The germline V gene encodes CDR1 SEHNR and CDR2 FQNEAQ (reference sequence). With V trimmed by 5 bases and J by 11 bases, 17 bases remained unmatched. The CDR3 consists of 15 residues. The CDR3 loop reads CASSPRGSTGLGAFF. The CDR3 DNA reads TGTGCCAGCAGCCCCCGGGGATCGACAGGGCTCGGGGCTTTCTTT.

In this sample, this clone turned up once. This chain's CDR3 is CSVRPRGGPETQYF. The DNA for the CDR3 is TGCAGCGTCCGTCCGAGGGGGGGGCCAGAGACCCAGTACTTC. This chain connects TRBV29-1 to TRBJ2-5, with TRBD2 as a possible D gene (7 bases). Trimming stripped 6 bases from V and 4 bases from J, with 18 bases between. The germline CDR1 and CDR2 sequences are SQVTM and ANQGSEA. This CDR3 has 14 amino acids. Full variable domain (missing parts from reference TRBV29-1 and TRBJ2-5): SAVISQKPSRDICQRGTSLTIQCQVDSQVTMMFWYRQQPGQSLTLIATANQGSEATYESGFVIDKFPISRPNLTFSTLTVSNMSPEDSSIYLCSVRPRGGPETQYFGPGTRLLVL.

J is TRBJ1-2 and V is TRBV4-1, with 7 bases that match TRBD1. V lost 0 bases and J lost 7; bases outside the gene matches: 8. This CDR3 has 15 amino acids. The germline V gene has CDR1 MGHRA and CDR2 YSYEKL. CDR3 DNA sequence: TGCGCCAGCAGCCAAGATGCGACAGGGTCCCCTGGCTACACCTTC. Translated, it gives CASSQDATGSPGYTF.

The chain uses TRBV4-1 and TRBJ2-1, with 10 bases fitting TRBD2. V trimming: 1 base; J trimming: 9 bases; junction bases outside the gene matches: 6. The CDR3 extends over 15 amino acids. Germline V gene lookup returns CDR1 MGHRA and CDR2 YSYEKL. For the CDR3, the DNA is TGCGCCAGCAGCCAAGTATCTAGCGGGAGTATTGAGCAGTTCTTC. As protein: CASSQVSSGSIEQFF.

The table lists this clone with a count of one. J is TRBJ1-6 and V is TRBV28, with a tentative D call TRBD1 (5 bases). The V gene lost 8 bases and the J gene lost 6 bases, with 20 bases spanning the gap. CDR3 length: 16 amino acids. CDR1 MDHEN and CDR2 SYDVKM come from the germline V gene. CDR3 DNA sequence: TGTGCCAGCGGAATGTGGACAACACGGGCTAATTCACCCCTCCACTTT. It specifies CASGMWTTRANSPLHF.

This chain joins TRBV7-3 and TRBJ2-2; 10 nucleotides agree with TRBD2. Germline values: CDR1 SGHTA, CDR2 FQGTGA. This CDR3 comprises 15 residues. The ends lost 5 bases at V and 4 bases at J; junction bases unmatched: 4. The CDR3 DNA reads as TGTGCCAGCAGCATGCGACTAGCGGGCACCGGGGAGCTGTTTTTT. Translation gives CASSMRLAGTGELFF.

This sequence joins TRBV29-1 and TRBJ2-3; D is possibly TRBD2 (6 bases). V lost 6 bases to trimming and J lost 5 bases, with 6 bases between them. The germline V gene has CDR1 SQVTM and CDR2 ANQGSEA. The CDR3 length is 10 residues. CDR3 DNA: TGCAGCGTGGGACTAGATACGCAGTATTTT. Protein sequence: CSVGLDTQYF.